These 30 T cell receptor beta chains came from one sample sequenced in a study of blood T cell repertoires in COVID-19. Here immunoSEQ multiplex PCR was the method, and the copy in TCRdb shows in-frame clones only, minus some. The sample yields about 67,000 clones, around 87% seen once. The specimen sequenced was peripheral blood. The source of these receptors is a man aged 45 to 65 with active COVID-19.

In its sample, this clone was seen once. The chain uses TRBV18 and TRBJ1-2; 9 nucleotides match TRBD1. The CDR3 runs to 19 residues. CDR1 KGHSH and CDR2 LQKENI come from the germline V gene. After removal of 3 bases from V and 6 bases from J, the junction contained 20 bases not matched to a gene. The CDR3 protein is CASSPRPGDRDGSSHGYTF. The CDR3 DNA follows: TGTGCCAGCTCACCGCGCCCCGGGGACAGGGATGGGTCCAGCCATGGCTACACCTTC.

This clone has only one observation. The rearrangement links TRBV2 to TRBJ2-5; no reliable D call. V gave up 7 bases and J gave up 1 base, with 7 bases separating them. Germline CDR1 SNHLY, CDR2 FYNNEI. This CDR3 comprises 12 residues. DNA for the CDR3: TGTGCCAGCACCCAGATCCAAGAGACCCAGTACTTC. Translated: CASTQIQETQYF. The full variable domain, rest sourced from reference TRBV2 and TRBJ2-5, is EPEVTQTPSHQVTQMGQEVILRCVPISNHLYFYWYRQILGQKVEFLVSFYNNEISEKSEIFDDQFSVERPDGSNFTLKIRSTKLEDSAMYFCASTQIQETQYFGPGTRLLVL.

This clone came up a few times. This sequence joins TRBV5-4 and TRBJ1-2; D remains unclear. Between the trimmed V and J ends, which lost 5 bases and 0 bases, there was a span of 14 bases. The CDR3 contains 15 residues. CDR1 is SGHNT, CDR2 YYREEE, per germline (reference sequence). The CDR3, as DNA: TGTGCCAGCAGAACGGACTACTTAGCTAACTATGGCTACACCTTC. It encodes CASRTDYLANYGYTF. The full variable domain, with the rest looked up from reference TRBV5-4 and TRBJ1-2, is ETGVTQSPTHLIKTRGQQVTLRCSSQSGHNTVSWYQQALGQGPQFIFQYYREEENGRGNFPPRFSGLQFPNYSSELNVNALELDDSALYLCASRTDYLANYGYTFGSGTRLTVV.

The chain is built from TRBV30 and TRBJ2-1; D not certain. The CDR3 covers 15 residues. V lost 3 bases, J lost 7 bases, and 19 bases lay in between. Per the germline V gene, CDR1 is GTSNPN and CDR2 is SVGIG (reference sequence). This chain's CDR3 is CAWSRPERIRNEQFF. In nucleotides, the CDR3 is TGTGCCTGGAGCCGACCAGAGAGGATTAGGAATGAGCAGTTCTTC.

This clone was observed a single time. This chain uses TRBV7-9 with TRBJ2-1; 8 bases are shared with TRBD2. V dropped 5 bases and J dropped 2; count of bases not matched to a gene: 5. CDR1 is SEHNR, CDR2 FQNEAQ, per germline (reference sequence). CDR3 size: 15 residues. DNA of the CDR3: TGTGCCAGCAGCCCGGGGGGGGACCCCTACAATGAGCAGTTCTTC. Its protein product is CASSPGGDPYNEQFF. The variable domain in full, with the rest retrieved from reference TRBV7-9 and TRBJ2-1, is DTGVSQNPRHKITKRGQNVTFRCDPISEHNRLYWYRQTLGQGPEFLTYFQNEAQLEKSRLLSDRFSAERPKGSFSTLEIQRTEQGDSAMYLCASSPGGDPYNEQFFGPGTRLTVL.

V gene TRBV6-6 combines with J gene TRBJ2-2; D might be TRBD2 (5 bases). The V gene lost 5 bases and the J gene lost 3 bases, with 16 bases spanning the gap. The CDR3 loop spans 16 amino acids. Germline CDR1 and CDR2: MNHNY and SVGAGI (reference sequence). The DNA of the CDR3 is TGTGCCAGCAGTCGACTACCCCCCGGGGACACCGGGGAGCTGTTTTTT. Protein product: CASSRLPPGDTGELFF.

Here the CDR3 DNA reads TGTGCCTGGAGTGTAACCAGGTCCGTCGGCTACACCTTC. As protein: CAWSVTRSVGYTF. This chain uses TRBV30 with TRBJ1-2; D ambiguous. Trimming shortened V by 0 bases and J by 8 bases, and 13 bases separated the two germline ends. CDR1 is GTSNPN, CDR2 SVGIG, per germline (reference sequence). The CDR3 runs to 13 residues.

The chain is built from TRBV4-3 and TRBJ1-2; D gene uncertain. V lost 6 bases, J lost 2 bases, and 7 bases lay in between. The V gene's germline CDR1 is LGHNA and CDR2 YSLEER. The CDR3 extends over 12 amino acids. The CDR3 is CASRAGNYGYTF. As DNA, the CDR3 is TGCGCCAGCAGAGCGGGGAACTATGGCTACACCTTC.

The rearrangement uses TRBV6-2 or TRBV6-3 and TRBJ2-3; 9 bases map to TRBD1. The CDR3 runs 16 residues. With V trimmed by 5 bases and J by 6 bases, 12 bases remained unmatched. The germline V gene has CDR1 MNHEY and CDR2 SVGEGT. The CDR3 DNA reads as TGTGCCAGCAGTCAAGGTCCCGGGACAGGGCAGGATACGCAGTATTTT. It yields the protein CASSQGPGTGQDTQYF.

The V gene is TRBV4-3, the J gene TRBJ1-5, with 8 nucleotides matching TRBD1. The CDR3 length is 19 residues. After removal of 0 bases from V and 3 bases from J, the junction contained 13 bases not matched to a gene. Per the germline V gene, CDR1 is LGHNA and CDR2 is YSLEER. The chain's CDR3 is CASSQEGVGAGGLNQPQHF. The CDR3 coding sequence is TGCGCCAGCAGCCAAGAGGGGGTGGGGGCAGGGGGCCTCAATCAGCCCCAGCATTTT.

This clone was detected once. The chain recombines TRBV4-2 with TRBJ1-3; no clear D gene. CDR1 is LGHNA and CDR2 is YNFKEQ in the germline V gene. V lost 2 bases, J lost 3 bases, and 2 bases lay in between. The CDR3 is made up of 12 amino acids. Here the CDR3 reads CASSQYGNTIYF. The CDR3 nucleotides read TGTGCCAGCAGCCAATATGGAAACACCATATATTTT.

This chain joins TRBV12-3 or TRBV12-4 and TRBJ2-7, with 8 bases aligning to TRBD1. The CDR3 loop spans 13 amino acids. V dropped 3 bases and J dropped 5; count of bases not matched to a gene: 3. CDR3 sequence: CASSLRQGNEQYF. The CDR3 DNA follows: TGTGCCAGCAGTTTGCGACAGGGGAACGAGCAGTACTTC.

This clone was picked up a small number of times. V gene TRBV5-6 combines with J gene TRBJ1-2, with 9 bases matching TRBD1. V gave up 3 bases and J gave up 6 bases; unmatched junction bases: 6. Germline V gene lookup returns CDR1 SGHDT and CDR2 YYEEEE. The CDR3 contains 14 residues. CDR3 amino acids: CASSYSGTGNGYTF. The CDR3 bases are TGTGCCAGCAGCTACTCCGGGACAGGGAATGGCTACACCTTC.

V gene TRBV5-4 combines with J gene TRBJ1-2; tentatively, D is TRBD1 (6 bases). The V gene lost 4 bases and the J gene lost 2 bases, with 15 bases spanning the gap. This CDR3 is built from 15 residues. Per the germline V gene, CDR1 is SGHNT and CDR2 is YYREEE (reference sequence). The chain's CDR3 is CASSPGGQGNYGYTF. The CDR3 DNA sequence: TGTGCCAGCAGCCCCGGGGGGCAGGGAAACTATGGCTACACCTTC. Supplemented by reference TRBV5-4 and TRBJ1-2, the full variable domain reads ETGVTQSPTHLIKTRGQQVTLRCSSQSGHNTVSWYQQALGQGPQFIFQYYREEENGRGNFPPRFSGLQFPNYSSELNVNALELDDSALYLCASSPGGQGNYGYTFGSGTRLTVV.

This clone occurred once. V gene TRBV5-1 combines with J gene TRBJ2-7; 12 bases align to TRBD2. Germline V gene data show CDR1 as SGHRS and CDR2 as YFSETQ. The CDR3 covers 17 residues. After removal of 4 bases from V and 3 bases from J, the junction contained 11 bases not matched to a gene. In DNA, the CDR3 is TGCGCCAGCAGCCTGGACGGCCCGACTAGCGGGAGCTACGAGCAGTACTTC. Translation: CASSLDGPTSGSYEQYF.

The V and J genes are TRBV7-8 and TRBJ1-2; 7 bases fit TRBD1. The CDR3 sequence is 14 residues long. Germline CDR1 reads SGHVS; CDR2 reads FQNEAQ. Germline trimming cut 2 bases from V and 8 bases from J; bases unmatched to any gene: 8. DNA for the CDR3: TGTGCCAGCAGCTTAAGAACAGGGGCCGGCGGCTACACCTTC. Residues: CASSLRTGAGGYTF.

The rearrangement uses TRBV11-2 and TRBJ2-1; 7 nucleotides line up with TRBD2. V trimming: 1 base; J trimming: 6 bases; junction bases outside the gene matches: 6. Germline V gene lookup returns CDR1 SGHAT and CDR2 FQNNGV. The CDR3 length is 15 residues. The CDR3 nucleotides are TGTGCCAGCAGCTTAGCCTCGGGAGGAGTCAATGAGCAGTTCTTC. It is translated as CASSLASGGVNEQFF.

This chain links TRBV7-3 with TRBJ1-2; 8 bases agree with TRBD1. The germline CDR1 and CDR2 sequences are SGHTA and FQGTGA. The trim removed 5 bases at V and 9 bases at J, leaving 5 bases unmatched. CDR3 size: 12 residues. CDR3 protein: CASSPGQGSYTF. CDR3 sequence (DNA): TGTGCCAGCAGCCCCGGACAGGGTAGCTACACCTTC.

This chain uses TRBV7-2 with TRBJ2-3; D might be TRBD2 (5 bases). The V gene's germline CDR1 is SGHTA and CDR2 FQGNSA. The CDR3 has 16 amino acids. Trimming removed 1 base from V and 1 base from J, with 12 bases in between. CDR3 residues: CASSLVGLRGTDTQYF. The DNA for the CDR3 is TGTGCCAGCAGCTTAGTTGGTTTGAGGGGCACAGATACGCAGTATTTT.

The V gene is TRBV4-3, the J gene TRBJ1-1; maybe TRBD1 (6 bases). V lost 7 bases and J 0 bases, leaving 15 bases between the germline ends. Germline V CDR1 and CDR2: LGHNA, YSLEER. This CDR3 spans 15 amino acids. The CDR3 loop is CASTGTGHLNTEAFF. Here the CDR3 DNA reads TGCGCCAGCACGGGAACGGGACACCTGAACACTGAAGCTTTCTTT.

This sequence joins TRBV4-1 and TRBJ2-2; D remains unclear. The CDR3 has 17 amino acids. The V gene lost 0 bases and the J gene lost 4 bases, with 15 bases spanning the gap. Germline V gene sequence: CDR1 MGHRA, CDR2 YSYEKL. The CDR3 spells CASSQDWSAGGTGELFF. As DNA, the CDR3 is TGCGCCAGCAGCCAAGATTGGTCGGCAGGTGGCACCGGGGAGCTGTTTTTT.

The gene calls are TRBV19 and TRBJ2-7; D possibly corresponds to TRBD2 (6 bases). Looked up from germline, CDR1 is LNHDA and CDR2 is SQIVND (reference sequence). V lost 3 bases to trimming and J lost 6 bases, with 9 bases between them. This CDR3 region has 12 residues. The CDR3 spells CASSIGGAEQYF. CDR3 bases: TGTGCCAGTAGTATCGGCGGGGCCGAGCAGTACTTC. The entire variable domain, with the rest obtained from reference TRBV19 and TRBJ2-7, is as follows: DGGITQSPKYLFRKEGQNVTLSCEQNLNHDAMYWYRQDPGQGLRLIYYSQIVNDFQKGDIAEGYSVSREKKESFPLTVTSAQKNPTAFYLCASSIGGAEQYFGPGTRLTVT.

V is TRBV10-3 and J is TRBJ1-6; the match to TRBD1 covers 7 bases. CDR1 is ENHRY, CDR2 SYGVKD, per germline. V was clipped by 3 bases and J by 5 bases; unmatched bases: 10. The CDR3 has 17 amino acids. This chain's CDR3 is CAISEAEGGFDNSPLHF. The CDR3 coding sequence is TGTGCCATCAGTGAAGCAGAAGGGGGCTTCGATAATTCACCCCTCCACTTT.

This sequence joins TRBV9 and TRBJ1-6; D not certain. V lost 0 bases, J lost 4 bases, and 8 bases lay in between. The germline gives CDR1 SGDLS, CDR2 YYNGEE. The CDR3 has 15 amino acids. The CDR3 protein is CASSVAVRYNSPLHF. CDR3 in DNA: TGTGCCAGCAGCGTAGCTGTTCGGTATAATTCACCCCTCCACTTT.

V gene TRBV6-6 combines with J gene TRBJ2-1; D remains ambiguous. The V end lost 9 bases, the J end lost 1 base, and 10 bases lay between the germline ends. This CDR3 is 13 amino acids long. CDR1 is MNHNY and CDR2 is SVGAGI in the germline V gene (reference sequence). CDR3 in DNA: TGTGCCAGTAAAGCGTTTTCCTACAATGAGCAGTTCTTC. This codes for CASKAFSYNEQFF.

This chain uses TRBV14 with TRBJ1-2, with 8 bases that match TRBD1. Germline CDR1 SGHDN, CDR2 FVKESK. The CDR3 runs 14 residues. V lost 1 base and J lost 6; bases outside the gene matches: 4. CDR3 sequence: CASSQAAGGHGYTF. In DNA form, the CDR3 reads TGTGCCAGCAGCCAAGCGGCAGGGGGCCATGGCTACACCTTC.

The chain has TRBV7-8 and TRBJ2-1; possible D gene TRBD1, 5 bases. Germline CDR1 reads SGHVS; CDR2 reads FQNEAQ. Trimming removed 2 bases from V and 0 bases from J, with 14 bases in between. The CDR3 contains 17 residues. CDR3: CASSLLLRGSSYNEQFF. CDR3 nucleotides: TGTGCCAGCAGCTTACTGCTTAGGGGAAGCTCCTACAATGAGCAGTTCTTC.

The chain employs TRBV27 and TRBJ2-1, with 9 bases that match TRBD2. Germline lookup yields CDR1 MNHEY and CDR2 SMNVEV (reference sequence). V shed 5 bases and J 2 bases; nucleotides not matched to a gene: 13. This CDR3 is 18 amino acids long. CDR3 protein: CASSPARGRAEAYNEQFF. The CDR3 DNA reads TGTGCCAGCAGTCCCGCCCGCGGGAGGGCCGAGGCCTACAATGAGCAGTTCTTC.

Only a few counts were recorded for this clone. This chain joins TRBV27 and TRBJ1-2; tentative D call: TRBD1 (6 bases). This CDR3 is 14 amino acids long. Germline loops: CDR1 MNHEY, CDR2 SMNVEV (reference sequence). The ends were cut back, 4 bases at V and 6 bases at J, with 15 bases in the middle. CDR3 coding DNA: TGTGCCAGCAGTTCGCACCTCCAGGGGAATGGCTACACCTTC. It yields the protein CASSSHLQGNGYTF.

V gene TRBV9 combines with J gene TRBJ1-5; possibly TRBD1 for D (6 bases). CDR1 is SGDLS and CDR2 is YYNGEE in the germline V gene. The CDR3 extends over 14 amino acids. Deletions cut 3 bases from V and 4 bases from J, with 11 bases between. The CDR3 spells CASSAPGTNQPQHF. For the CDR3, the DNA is TGTGCCAGCAGCGCCCCCGGGACAAATCAGCCCCAGCATTTT.